The subject of this entry is one TCR beta chain. The source of the sample is a study of T-cell reconstitution after alpha-beta-depleted transplantation in children. Preparing the TCRbeta library involved the use of unique molecular identifiers. TCRdb fed the PCR reads into MiXCR, producing one record per CDR3 protein. The repertoire holds a few hundred thousand distinct CDR3 sequences, with around 21% as singletons. This material consisted of PBMCs from the stem cell graft donor, taken from the stem cell graft. The sequence was obtained from a human donor who donated a stem cell graft to a child with acute myeloid leukemia.

CDR3 amino acids: CATSTNIAGGHEQYF. CDR3 nucleotide sequence: TGTGCCACCAGCACCAATATAGCGGGAGGCCACGAGCAGTACTTC. The chain combines TRBV15 with TRBJ2-7, with 10 bases lining up with TRBD2. CDR1 and CDR2 (germline): LNHNV, YYDKDF (reference sequence). The trim removed 4 bases at V and 5 bases at J, leaving 8 bases unmatched. The CDR3 runs to 15 residues.